The 24 T cell receptor beta chains reported below all come from one sample, sequenced in a study of shared clonotypes between healthy human individuals. Measured with immunoSEQ multiplex PCR; TCRdb has only the in-frame clones, and not every one. Of 800,000 to 950,000 clones listed, approximately 96% are singletons. Positive CCR7 selection of CD45RO-negative cells yielded the naive CD8 cells, and terminally differentiated effector memory CD45RA+ cells were excluded. The specimen sequenced was naive CD8+ T cells sorted from blood. The receptors here all came from a man aged 25-45 years in good health.

The chain carries TRBV29-1 and TRBJ2-4; D not resolved. V dropped 4 bases and J dropped 0 bases, with 10 bases sitting between them. CDR3 size: 14 residues. Per the germline V gene, CDR1 is SQVTM and CDR2 is ANQGSEA. The CDR3 DNA reads TGCAGCGTTGTGACTGGTTTAGCCAAAAACATTCAGTACTTC. Protein sequence: CSVVTGLAKNIQYF. The full variable domain, in which reference TRBV29-1 and TRBJ2-4 provide the parts outside the CDR3, is SAVISQKPSRDICQRGTSLTIQCQVDSQVTMMFWYRQQPGQSLTLIATANQGSEATYESGFVIDKFPISRPNLTFSTLTVSNMSPEDSSIYLCSVVTGLAKNIQYFGAGTRLSVL.

V is TRBV14 and J is TRBJ2-5; 9 bases map to TRBD1. The CDR3 is 13 residues long. V was clipped by 1 base and J by 13 bases; unmatched bases: 7. Germline-derived CDR1 and CDR2 are SGHDN and FVKESK. CDR3 residues: CASSQVPGTGPYF. The CDR3 DNA follows: TGTGCCAGCAGCCAAGTTCCGGGGACAGGGCCGTACTTC.

This chain links TRBV7-9 with TRBJ1-3; D is perhaps TRBD1 (6 bases). This CDR3 has 15 residues. Germline V gene sequence: CDR1 SEHNR, CDR2 FQNEAQ (reference sequence). The V end lost 5 bases, the J end lost 3 bases, and 14 bases lay between the germline ends. CDR3 amino acids: CASSQRGQIGNTIYF. The CDR3 nucleotides are TGTGCCAGCAGCCAAAGGGGACAAATTGGAAACACCATATATTTT.

The chain is built from TRBV27 and TRBJ2-4; D gene unclear. CDR3 length: 13 amino acids. CDR1 is MNHEY and CDR2 is SMNVEV in the germline V gene (reference sequence). V gave up 10 bases and J gave up 8 bases, with 18 bases separating them. CDR3 in DNA: TGTGCCACCCTATCGGCTAACGATCACATTCAGTACTTC. It codes for CATLSANDHIQYF.

The genes are TRBV7-9 and TRBJ2-7; D is ambiguous. From germline, CDR1 is SEHNR and CDR2 FQNEAQ (reference sequence). This CDR3 spans 15 amino acids. With 1 base removed from V and 4 bases from J, the gap between germline ends came to 14 bases. CDR3 region: CASSLGPLEDYEQYF. The CDR3 nucleotides read TGTGCCAGCAGCTTAGGTCCTCTCGAGGATTACGAGCAGTACTTC.

The rearrangement joins TRBV21-1 to TRBJ1-1; the table's TRBD1 call for D was not verified on the DNA. TRBV21-1 is an annotated pseudogene. This CDR3 region has 19 residues. The CDR3 reads CASSSAEGQGRKMNTEAFF. Written as DNA, the CDR3 is TGTGCCAGCAGCTCAGCGGAAGGACAGGGGCGAAAGATGAACACTGAAGCTTTCTTT.

The chain is built from TRBV4-1 and TRBJ2-3; D call uncertain. The length of the CDR3 is 15 residues. V dropped 8 bases and J dropped 2 bases, with 17 bases sitting between them. Per the germline V gene, CDR1 is MGHRA and CDR2 is YSYEKL. For the CDR3, the DNA is TGCGCCAGCGCGCACACTTCAGCCTCCACAGATACGCAGTATTTT. Protein product: CASAHTSASTDTQYF.

With regard to this clone: This same CDR3 is encoded by further DNA sequences in the sample. This chain links TRBV19 with TRBJ1-1, with 10 bases identical to TRBD1. The CDR3 is 15 residues long. Losses at the gene ends were 5 bases for V and 4 bases for J; bases not matched to a gene: 7. In germline, CDR1 is LNHDA, CDR2 SQIVND (reference sequence). This CDR3 is CASSGRQGAGTEAFF. The CDR3 DNA follows: TGTGCCAGTAGTGGGCGACAGGGGGCAGGCACTGAAGCTTTCTTT.

This chain joins TRBV6-5 and TRBJ1-1; D not resolved. The CDR3 runs 10 residues. Deletions cut 6 bases from V and 8 bases from J, with 7 bases between. Germline V CDR1 and CDR2: MNHEY, SVGAGI. The DNA for the CDR3 is TGTGCCAGCAGCAACGGAGAAGCTTTCTTT. Translation: CASSNGEAFF.

The V and J genes are TRBV2 and TRBJ2-1, with 7 nucleotides matching TRBD2. The J segment lost 7 bases and the V segment lost 7 bases, leaving 7 bases of the junction unmatched. The CDR3 consists of 13 residues. Germline V gene data show CDR1 as SNHLY and CDR2 as FYNNEI. The CDR3 DNA is TGTGCCAGCACGGGGGAGGGCGTAAATGAGCAGTTCTTC. The encoded protein is CASTGEGVNEQFF.

The rearrangement links TRBV14 to TRBJ2-3; 10 bases line up with TRBD1. V shed 3 bases and J 8 bases; nucleotides not matched to a gene: 8. CDR3 length equals 15 residues. Per the germline V gene, CDR1 is SGHDN and CDR2 is FVKESK. CDR3 loop: CASSHPGQGTSTQYF. The CDR3 nucleotides read TGTGCCAGCAGCCACCCGGGACAGGGGACATCTACGCAGTATTTT. Drawing the rest from reference TRBV14 and TRBJ2-3, the complete variable domain is EAGVTQFPSHSVIEKGQTVTLRCDPISGHDNLYWYRRVMGKEIKFLLHFVKESKQDESGMPNNRFLAERTGGTYSTLKVQPAELEDSGVYFCASSHPGQGTSTQYFGPGTRLTVL.

The chain carries TRBV27 and TRBJ1-2; 7 bases agree with TRBD1. Losses at the gene ends were 0 bases for V and 4 bases for J; bases not matched to a gene: 5. Germline lookup yields CDR1 MNHEY and CDR2 SMNVEV (reference sequence). The CDR3 contains 15 residues. CDR3 sequence: CASSLSSGGIYGYTF. CDR3 nucleotide sequence: TGTGCCAGCAGTTTATCGTCAGGGGGAATCTATGGCTACACCTTC.

The rearrangement uses TRBV27 and TRBJ2-7, with 12 bases that match TRBD1. The J segment lost 2 bases and the V segment lost 5 bases, leaving 16 bases of the junction unmatched. Germline V gene data show CDR1 as MNHEY and CDR2 as SMNVEV (reference sequence). The CDR3 has 19 residues. The CDR3 nucleotides are TGTGCCAGCAGTGGAGAGGGACAGGGGGCCCCCCGAAAAACCTACGAGCAGTACTTC. Translating it yields CASSGEGQGAPRKTYEQYF.

The chain employs TRBV7-8 and TRBJ1-4, with unresolved D. This CDR3 region has 14 residues. Germline loops: CDR1 SGHVS, CDR2 FQNEAQ. The germline V and J ends were trimmed by 5 bases and 2 bases, with 9 bases remaining between them. The CDR3 nucleotides are TGTGCCAGCAGCGGAGCCCGGACTAATGAAAAACTGTTTTTT. It is translated as CASSGARTNEKLFF.

The gene calls are TRBV6-1 and TRBJ2-2; 7 nucleotides line up with TRBD1. The CDR3 is made up of 15 amino acids. The germline gives CDR1 MNHNS, CDR2 SASEGT. The ends lost 3 bases at V and 1 base at J; junction bases unmatched: 2. The CDR3 DNA follows: TGTGCCAGCAGTGAGGGGACAGAGAACACCGGGGAGCTGTTTTTT. Encoded protein: CASSEGTENTGELFF.

The chain links TRBV7-2 to TRBJ2-1; TRBD2 matches at 9 bases. CDR3 length equals 14 residues. Germline trimming cut 5 bases from V and 5 bases from J; bases unmatched to any gene: 4. Germline V gene lookup returns CDR1 SGHTA and CDR2 FQGNSA. The CDR3 coding sequence is TGTGCCAGCAGCGAACGACTAGCGGACAATGAGCAGTTCTTC. Translating it yields CASSERLADNEQFF. The variable domain in full, completed from reference TRBV7-2 and TRBJ2-1, reads GAGVSQSPSNKVTEKGKDVELRCDPISGHTALYWYRQSLGQGLEFLIYFQGNSAPDKSGLPSDRFSAERTGGSVSTLTIQRTQQEDSAVYLCASSERLADNEQFFGPGTRLTVL.

V is TRBV27 and J is TRBJ1-5; D not certain. The germline V gene has CDR1 MNHEY and CDR2 SMNVEV (reference sequence). The length of the CDR3 is 13 residues. Trimming pared 6 bases from V and 4 bases from J, leaving 10 bases between. CDR3 loop: CASRLARNQPQHF. The CDR3 DNA is TGTGCCAGCAGACTGGCACGAAATCAGCCCCAGCATTTT.

J is TRBJ2-7 and V is TRBV19; TRBD1 is a possible D gene (6 bases). The germline gives CDR1 LNHDA, CDR2 SQIVND (reference sequence). CDR3 length: 15 residues. Trimming stripped 3 bases from V and 3 bases from J, with 15 bases between. CDR3 coding DNA: TGTGCCAGTAGTATGAGGGCAGGGGTTGTCTACGAGCAGTACTTC. The encoded protein is CASSMRAGVVYEQYF.

The rearrangement joins TRBV14 to TRBJ2-1; TRBD2 matches 7 bases. There are 15 residues in the CDR3. Germline V gives CDR1 SGHDN, CDR2 FVKESK. V was clipped by 4 bases and J by 4 bases; unmatched bases: 7. As DNA, the CDR3 is TGTGCCAGCAGCCCGCATAGCGGGCGATACAATGAGCAGTTCTTC. Its translation: CASSPHSGRYNEQFF.

This clone occurred once. The chain joins TRBV28 to TRBJ2-2, with D tentatively TRBD2 (5 bases). V was cut by 3 bases and J by 4 bases, with 9 bases left in between. This CDR3 has 14 residues. Per germline, CDR1 MDHEN and CDR2 SYDVKM. Here the CDR3 reads CASSLRRPTGELFF. The CDR3 DNA sequence: TGTGCCAGCAGTTTGAGGAGGCCCACCGGGGAGCTGTTTTTT. Drawing the rest from reference TRBV28 and TRBJ2-2, the complete variable domain is DVKVTQSSRYLVKRTGEKVFLECVQDMDHENMFWYRQDPGLGLRLIYFSYDVKMKEKGDIPEGYSVSREKKERFSLILESASTNQTSMYLCASSLRRPTGELFFGEGSRLTVL.

As for this clone: This sample includes further DNA sequences coding for the same CDR3. V and J are TRBV19 and TRBJ2-7; 9 bases are shared with TRBD1. Germline V CDR1 and CDR2: LNHDA, SQIVND (reference sequence). Unmatched junction bases numbered 4, after V lost 6 bases and J lost 1 base. This CDR3 has 14 residues. The CDR3 DNA follows: TGTGCCAGTAGCAGGACAGGGGCTTCCTACGAGCAGTACTTC. Translating gives CASSRTGASYEQYF.

The J gene is TRBJ2-7, the V gene TRBV27; TRBD1 matches 8 bases. From germline, CDR1 is MNHEY and CDR2 SMNVEV (reference sequence). This CDR3 region has 13 residues. Trimming removed 5 bases from V and 7 bases from J; junction bases left unmatched: 7. Here the CDR3 reads CASSPLGTGEQYF. CDR3 DNA sequence: TGTGCCAGCAGTCCTCTCGGGACAGGAGAGCAGTACTTC.

The V gene is TRBV14, the J gene TRBJ2-5, with D uncertain. Trimming pared 4 bases from V and 5 bases from J, leaving 11 bases between. Germline loops: CDR1 SGHDN, CDR2 FVKESK. The CDR3 spans 13 residues. The CDR3 here is CASSRRVLETQYF. DNA for the CDR3: TGTGCCAGCAGCCGACGGGTTTTGGAGACCCAGTACTTC.

Only one count was recorded for this clone. The chain uses TRBV5-5 and TRBJ2-1; D not resolved. V was pared by 0 bases and J by 0 bases, with 7 bases between. The CDR3 runs 15 residues. The germline V gene encodes CDR1 SGHKS and CDR2 YYEKEE (reference sequence). The CDR3 reads CASSLVWDSYNEQFF. The DNA of the CDR3 is TGTGCCAGCAGCTTGGTTTGGGACTCCTACAATGAGCAGTTCTTC.